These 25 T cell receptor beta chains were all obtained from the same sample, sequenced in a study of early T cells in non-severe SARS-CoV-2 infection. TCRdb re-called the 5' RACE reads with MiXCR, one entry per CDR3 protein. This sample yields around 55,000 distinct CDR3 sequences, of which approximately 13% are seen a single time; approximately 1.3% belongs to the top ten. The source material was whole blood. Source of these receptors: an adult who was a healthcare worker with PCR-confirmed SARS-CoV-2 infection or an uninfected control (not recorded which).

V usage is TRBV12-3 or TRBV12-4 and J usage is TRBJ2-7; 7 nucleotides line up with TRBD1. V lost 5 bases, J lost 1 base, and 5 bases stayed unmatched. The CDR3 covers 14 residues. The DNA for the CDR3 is TGTGCCAGCAGTCTGACAGGGAAATCCTACGAGCAGTACTTC. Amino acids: CASSLTGKSYEQYF.

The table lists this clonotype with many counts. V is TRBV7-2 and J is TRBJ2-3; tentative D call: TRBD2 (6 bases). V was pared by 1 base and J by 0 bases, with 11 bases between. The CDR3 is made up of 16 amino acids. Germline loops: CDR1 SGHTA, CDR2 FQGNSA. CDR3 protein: CASSLGRGISTDTQYF. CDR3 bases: TGTGCCAGCAGCTTAGGGCGGGGAATTAGCACAGATACGCAGTATTTT.

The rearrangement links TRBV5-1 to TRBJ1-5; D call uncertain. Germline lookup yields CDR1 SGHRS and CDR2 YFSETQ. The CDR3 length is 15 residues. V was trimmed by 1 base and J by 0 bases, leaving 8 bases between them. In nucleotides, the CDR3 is TGCGCCAGCAGCTTGAGCGGGGATAGCAATCAGCCCCAGCATTTT. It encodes CASSLSGDSNQPQHF.

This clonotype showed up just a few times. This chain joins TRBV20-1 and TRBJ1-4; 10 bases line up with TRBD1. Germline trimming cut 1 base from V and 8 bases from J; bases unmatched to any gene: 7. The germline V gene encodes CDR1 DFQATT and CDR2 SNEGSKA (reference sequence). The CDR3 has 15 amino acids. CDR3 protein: CSARGTGGGSEKLFF. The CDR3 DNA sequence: TGCAGTGCTAGAGGGACAGGGGGAGGCTCCGAAAAACTGTTTTTT.

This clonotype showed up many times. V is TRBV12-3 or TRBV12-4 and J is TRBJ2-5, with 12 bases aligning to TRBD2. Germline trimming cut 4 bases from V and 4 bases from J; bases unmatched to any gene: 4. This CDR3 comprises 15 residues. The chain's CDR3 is CASSSSGGAPETQYF. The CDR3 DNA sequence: TGTGCCAGCAGTTCTAGCGGGGGGGCCCCAGAGACCCAGTACTTC.

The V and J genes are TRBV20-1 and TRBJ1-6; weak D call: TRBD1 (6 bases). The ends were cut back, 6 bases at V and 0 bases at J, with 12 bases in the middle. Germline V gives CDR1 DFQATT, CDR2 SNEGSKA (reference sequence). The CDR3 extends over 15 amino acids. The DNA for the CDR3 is TGCAGTGCCTCGGACAGTAGCTCCTATAATTCACCCCTCCACTTT. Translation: CSASDSSSYNSPLHF.

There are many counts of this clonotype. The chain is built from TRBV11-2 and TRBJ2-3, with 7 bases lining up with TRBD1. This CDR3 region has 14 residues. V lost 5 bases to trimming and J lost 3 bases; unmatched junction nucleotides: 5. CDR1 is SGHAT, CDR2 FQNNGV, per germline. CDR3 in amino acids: CASSLLQGTDTQYF. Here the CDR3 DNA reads TGTGCCAGCAGCCTTTTACAGGGGACAGATACGCAGTATTTT.

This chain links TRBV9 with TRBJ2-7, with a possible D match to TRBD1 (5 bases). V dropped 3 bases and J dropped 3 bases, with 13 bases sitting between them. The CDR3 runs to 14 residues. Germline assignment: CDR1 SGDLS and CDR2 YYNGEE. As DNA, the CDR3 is TGTGCCAGCAGCGAGGGCCAAGGGGTCTACGAGCAGTACTTC. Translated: CASSEGQGVYEQYF.

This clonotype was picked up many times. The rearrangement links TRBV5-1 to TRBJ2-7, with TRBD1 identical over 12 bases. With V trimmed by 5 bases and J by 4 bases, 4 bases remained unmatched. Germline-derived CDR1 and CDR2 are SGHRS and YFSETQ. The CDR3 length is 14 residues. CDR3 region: CASRRGQGAYEQYF. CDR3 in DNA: TGCGCCAGCAGGCGGGGACAGGGGGCATACGAGCAGTACTTC. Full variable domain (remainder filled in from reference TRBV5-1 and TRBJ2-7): KAGVTQTPRYLIKTRGQQVTLSCSPISGHRSVSWYQQTPGQGLQFLFEYFSETQRNKGNFPGRFSGRQFSNSRSEMNVSTLELGDSALYLCASRRGQGAYEQYFGPGTRLTVT.

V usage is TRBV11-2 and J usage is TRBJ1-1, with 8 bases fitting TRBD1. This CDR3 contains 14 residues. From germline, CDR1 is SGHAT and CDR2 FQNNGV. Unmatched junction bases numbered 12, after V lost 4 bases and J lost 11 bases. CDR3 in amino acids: CASSSADRGPGAFF. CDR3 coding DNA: TGTGCCAGCAGCTCCGCCGACAGGGGCCCCGGGGCTTTCTTT.

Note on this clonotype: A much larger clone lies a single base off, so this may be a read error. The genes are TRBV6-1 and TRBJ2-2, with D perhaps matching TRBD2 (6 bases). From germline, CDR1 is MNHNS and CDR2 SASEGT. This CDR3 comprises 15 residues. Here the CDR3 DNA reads TGTACCTCTTACCCGGGGGACGTGAACACCGGGGAGCTGTTTTTT. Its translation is CTSYPGDVNTGELFF.

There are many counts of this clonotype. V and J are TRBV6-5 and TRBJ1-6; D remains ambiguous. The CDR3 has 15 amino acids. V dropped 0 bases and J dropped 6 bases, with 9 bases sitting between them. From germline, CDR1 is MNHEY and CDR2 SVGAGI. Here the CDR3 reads CASSYSGLINSPLHF. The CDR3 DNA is TGTGCCAGCAGTTACTCAGGACTGATTAATTCACCCCTCCACTTT.

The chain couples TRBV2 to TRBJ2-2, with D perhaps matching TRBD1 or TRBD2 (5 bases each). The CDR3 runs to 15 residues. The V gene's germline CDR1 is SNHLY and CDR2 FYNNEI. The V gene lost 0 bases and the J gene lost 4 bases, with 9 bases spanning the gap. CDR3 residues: CASSEAGTGTGELFF. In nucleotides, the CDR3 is TGTGCCAGCAGTGAAGCAGGGACGGGCACCGGGGAGCTGTTTTTT. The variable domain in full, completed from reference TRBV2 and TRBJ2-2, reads EPEVTQTPSHQVTQMGQEVILRCVPISNHLYFYWYRQILGQKVEFLVSFYNNEISEKSEIFDDQFSVERPDGSNFTLKIRSTKLEDSAMYFCASSEAGTGTGELFFGEGSRLTVL.

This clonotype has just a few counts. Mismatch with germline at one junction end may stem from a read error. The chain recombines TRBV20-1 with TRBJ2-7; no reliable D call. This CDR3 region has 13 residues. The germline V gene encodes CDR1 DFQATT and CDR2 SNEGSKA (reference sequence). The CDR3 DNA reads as TGCAGTGCCGCCGATATTAGCTCCAACGAGCAGTACTTC. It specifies CSAADISSNEQYF.

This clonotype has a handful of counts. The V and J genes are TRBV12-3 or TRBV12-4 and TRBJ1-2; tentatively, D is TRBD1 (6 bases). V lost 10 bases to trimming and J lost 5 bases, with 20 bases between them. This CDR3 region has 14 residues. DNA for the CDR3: TGTGCCACAGGCTTTCCGGCAGGGGATTATGGCTACACCTTC. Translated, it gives CATGFPAGDYGYTF.

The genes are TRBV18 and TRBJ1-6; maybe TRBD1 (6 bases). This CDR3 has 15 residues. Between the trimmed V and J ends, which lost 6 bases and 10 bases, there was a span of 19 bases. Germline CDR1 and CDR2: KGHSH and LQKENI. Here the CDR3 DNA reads TGTGCCAGCTCTCTACAACAGGGCGTAAACTCACCCCTCCACTTT. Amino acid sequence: CASSLQQGVNSPLHF.

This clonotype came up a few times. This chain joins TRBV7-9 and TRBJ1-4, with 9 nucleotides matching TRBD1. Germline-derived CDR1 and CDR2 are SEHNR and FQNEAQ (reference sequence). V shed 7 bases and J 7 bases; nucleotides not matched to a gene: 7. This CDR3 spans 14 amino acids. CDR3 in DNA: TGTGCCAGCACCCGGACAGGGGAGAGTGAAAAACTGTTTTTT. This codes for CASTRTGESEKLFF.

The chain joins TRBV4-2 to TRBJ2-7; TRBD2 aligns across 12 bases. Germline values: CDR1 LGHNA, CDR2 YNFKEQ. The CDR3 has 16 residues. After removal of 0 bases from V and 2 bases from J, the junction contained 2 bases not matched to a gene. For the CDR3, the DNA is TGTGCCAGCAGCCAAGATCGGACTAGCGGGGCCTACGAGCAGTACTTC. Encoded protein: CASSQDRTSGAYEQYF.

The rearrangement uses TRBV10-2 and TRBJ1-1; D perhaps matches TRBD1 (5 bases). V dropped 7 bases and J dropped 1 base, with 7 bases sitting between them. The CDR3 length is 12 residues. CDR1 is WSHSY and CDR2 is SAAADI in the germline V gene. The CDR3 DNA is TGCGCCAGCATCGGGGGGAACACTGAAGCTTTCTTT. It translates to CASIGGNTEAFF.

The CDR3 protein is CASSYSNPEQFF. CDR3 nucleotides: TGTGCCAGCAGTTACTCGAACCCTGAGCAGTTCTTC. This chain uses TRBV6-2 or TRBV6-3 with TRBJ2-1; no clear D gene. The CDR3 loop spans 12 amino acids. Trimming shortened V by 0 bases and J by 9 bases, and 6 bases separated the two germline ends. Germline V lookup: CDR1 MNHEY, CDR2 SVGEGT.

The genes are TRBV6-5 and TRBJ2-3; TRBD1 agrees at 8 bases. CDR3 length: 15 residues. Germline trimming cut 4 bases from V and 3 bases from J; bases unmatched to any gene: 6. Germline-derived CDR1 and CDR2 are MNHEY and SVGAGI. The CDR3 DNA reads TGTGCCAGCAGTTCGAGGACAGGGTGGACAGATACGCAGTATTTT. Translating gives CASSSRTGWTDTQYF.

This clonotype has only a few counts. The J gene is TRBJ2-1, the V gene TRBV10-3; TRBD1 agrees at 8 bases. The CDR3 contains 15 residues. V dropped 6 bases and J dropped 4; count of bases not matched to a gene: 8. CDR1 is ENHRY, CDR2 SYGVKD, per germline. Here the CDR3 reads CAIRLDRGMYNEQFF. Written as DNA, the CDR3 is TGTGCCATCAGGCTAGACAGGGGTATGTACAATGAGCAGTTCTTC.

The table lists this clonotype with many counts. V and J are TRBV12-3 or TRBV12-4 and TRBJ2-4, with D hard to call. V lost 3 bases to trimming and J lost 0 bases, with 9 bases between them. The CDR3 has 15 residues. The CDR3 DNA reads TGTGCCAGCAGTTTGGTGGCGCTAGCCAAAAACATTCAGTACTTC. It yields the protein CASSLVALAKNIQYF.

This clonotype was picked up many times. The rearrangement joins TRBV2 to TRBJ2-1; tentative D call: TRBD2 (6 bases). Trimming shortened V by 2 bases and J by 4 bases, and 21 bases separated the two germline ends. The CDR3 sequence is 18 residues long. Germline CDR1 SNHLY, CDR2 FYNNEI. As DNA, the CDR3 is TGTGCCAGCAGTGAAAGGTTGGGGCGATTAGCGGAGTACAATGAGCAGTTCTTC. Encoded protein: CASSERLGRLAEYNEQFF.

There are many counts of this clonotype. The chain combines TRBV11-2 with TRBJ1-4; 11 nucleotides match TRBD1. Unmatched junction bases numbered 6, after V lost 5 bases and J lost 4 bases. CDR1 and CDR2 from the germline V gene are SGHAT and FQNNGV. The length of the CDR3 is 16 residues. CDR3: CASSLRGTGGNEKLFF. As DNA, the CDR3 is TGTGCCAGCAGCCTCAGAGGGACAGGGGGTAATGAAAAACTGTTTTTT.